This T cell receptor (beta chain) was identified during a study of blood T cell repertoires in COVID-19. The germline V gene encodes CDR1 MNHEY and CDR2 SVGAGI. Trimming stripped 1 base from V and 2 bases from J, with 5 bases between. The CDR3 is made up of 13 amino acids. Assay: immunoSEQ multiplex PCR; the TCRdb copy retains only in-frame clones and omits some. The data show approximately 270,000 clones, about nine tenths seen once. The receptor was derived from a man aged 35-49 years with active or convalescent COVID-19. The V and J genes are TRBV6-5 and TRBJ2-5, with a possible D match to TRBD2 (5 bases). What was sequenced was peripheral blood. The CDR3 coding sequence is TGTGCCAGCAGTTACTGGAGGCAAGAGACCCAGTACTTC. This translates into CASSYWRQETQYF.